This record covers a single T cell receptor beta chain. Germline loops: CDR1 MNHNY, CDR2 SVGAGI (reference sequence). V lost 5 bases and J lost 8; bases outside the gene matches: 6. The length of the CDR3 is 13 residues. These data belong to a study of OX40 agonist ivuxolimab in advanced cancers. Whole-study context: A history of anti-PD-1, anti-PD-L1 or anti-CTLA-4 therapy was acceptable, and over 30% had some.

TCRdb's table, derived via immunoSEQ multiplex PCR, lists solely in-frame clones and lacks some. The sample carries about 40,000 clones, around 82% recorded once. The specimen comprised CD4+ or CD8+ T cells sorted from blood, sampled in a trial of the OX40 agonist ivuxolimab. This chain links TRBV6-6 with TRBJ1-2; 9 bases line up with TRBD1. This TCR was sampled from an adult with an advanced solid tumor such as melanoma, head and neck, liver or kidney cancer. Here the CDR3 reads CASSVGTGYGYTF. The DNA for the CDR3 is TGTGCCAGCAGTGTCGGGACAGGGTACGGCTACACCTTC.